This entry is about one T cell receptor gamma chain. This clone is deemed large (0.1 to 1%). This clone's antigen is unknown. One base away there is no much larger clone; base qualities are not given. The method behind the library was 5' RACE. For each sample, the RNeasy Micro Kit was used to extract RNA from roughly 10,000 sorted cells. Libraries were built by template-switch reverse transcription followed by PCR amplification of the CDR3gamma and CDR3delta regions. Amplicons were sequenced on an Illumina MiSeq using the V2 300 kit, producing 150 bp paired-end reads. The study's own analysis went as follows. Read quality was checked with FastQC version 0.11.8. Reads were aligned to GenBank TRG or TRD reference genes with MiXCR version 3.0.3 to construct CDR3 sequences. MiXCR ran with default parameters, except that TRDD assembly used 3 instead of 5 consecutive nucleotides. Repertoire analyses, including normalized Shannon-Wiener diversity, clonotype tracking and multidimensional scaling, used VDJtools version 1.2.1 with default settings. CDR3 sequences that were out-of-frame or contained stop codons were left out of the analysis. TCRdb called clones from the public reads with CATT, and repeated DNA sequences were later combined into one row. The V and J calls and clone size are TCRdb's, not the authors'. This sample comprises over a hundred gamma-chain clones, almost 8% of them detected only once. The ten largest clonotypes hold 40% to 50% of the sample.

These data come from a study of in vitro expanded adult blood gammadelta T cells (dated by TCRdb to the early 2020s). A note on the overall study: Sort purities ranging from 85% to 95% to 100% Vgamma9Vdelta2 cells among T cells were obtained. For every donor, cells were stimulated separately with HMBPP, zoledronate or AbnobaViscum P, and the TRG and TRD CDR3 repertoires from each condition were sequenced. The TCR repertoire analysis included a few subjects. The study compared the TCR repertoire of Vgamma9Vdelta2 T cells expanded in vitro with a mistletoe-extract drug against those expanded with HMBPP or zoledronate.

General findings and caveats noted by the study authors: Most of the top TRGV9 CDR3 clonotypes were public, as they were shared across donors and across all three stimulation conditions. All repertoires derived from in vitro expanded cultures of healthy donor cells, not from mistletoe-treated patients. The TRDV2 repertoire shared between treatments was private to each donor, and multidimensional scaling grouped TRD repertoires by subject rather than by stimulant. AbnobaViscum P-expanded Vgamma9Vdelta2 repertoires showed CDR3 length, diversity and J usage similar to HMBPP- and zoledronate-expanded repertoires, suggesting a polyclonal response.

V has 8 bases trimmed and J has 7 bases trimmed; junction bases matching no gene number 12. Including cysteine and phenylalanine, the CDR3 has 13 amino acids. Only CDR3 DNA is held: 39 bases, read in frame from base 1. Sample treatment or condition, as interpreted from the label and publication: aminobisphosphonate causing endogenous IPP accumulation, around 1 uM. After expansion, live CD3+ TCRgammadelta+ Vgamma9+ Vdelta2+ T cells were FACS-sorted on a FACS Aria III. PBMC were exposed to approximately 1 uM zoledronate for one day and then washed three times before expansion. Cultures were expanded for around 14 days, with IL-2 replenished every 3 to 4 days. Following the one-day stimulant pulse, the cells were washed three times and then grown in medium with roughly 100 U/mL IL-2. Before culture, peripheral blood mononuclear cells were isolated by Lymphoprep gradient centrifugation and frozen in liquid nitrogen.

The specimen comprised gamma-delta T cells from peripheral blood expanded in culture, sampled from an in vitro culture stimulated with zoledronate. The sequence came from an adult in good health. The receptor chain draws on TRGV10 and TRGJ1 or TRGJ2. TRGV10 belongs to the ORF category, with a function that is uncertain. The DNA reads as follows: TGTGCTGCGTGGGATTACCCCAACTATAAGAAACTCTTT. Its product reads: CAAWDYPNYKKLF.